Here is one TCR beta chain with its context. This sample is drawn from a study of early T cells in non-severe SARS-CoV-2 infection. The CDR3 length is 15 residues. The germline gives CDR1 SGHTA, CDR2 FQGNSA. V trimming: 5 bases; J trimming: 0 bases; junction bases outside the gene matches: 5. TCRdb used MiXCR to reprocess the 5' RACE reads, holding one entry per CDR3 protein. The profile covers around 63,000 distinct CDR3 sequences, with roughly 10% appearing a single time and 15% to 19% taken by the ten largest. The chain recombines TRBV7-2 with TRBJ2-7; TRBD1 aligns across 9 bases. The sample was whole blood, taken at baseline. This TCR was sampled from an adult who was a healthcare worker with PCR-confirmed SARS-CoV-2 infection or an uninfected control (not recorded which). CDR3 sequence reads: CASSIDRGTSYEQYF. CDR3 sequence (DNA): TGTGCCAGCAGCATAGACAGGGGGACCTCCTACGAGCAGTACTTC.